The 14 T cell receptor beta chains given below trace back to one sample, sequenced in a study of STAT5B mutations in CD4+ large granular lymphocyte leukemia. Profiled with immunoSEQ multiplex PCR; TCRdb holds only in-frame clones, not every one. The sample shows tens of thousands of clones, less than 75% of them seen only once. The specimen was CD4+ T cells from blood buffy coats. Receptor source: a human donor in good health.

This clone has a handful of counts. The chain combines TRBV7-9 with TRBJ2-3; a weak D match, TRBD2 (6 bases). The CDR3 is 14 amino acids. V shed 5 bases and J shed 4 bases, with 13 bases lying between them. Germline V lookup: CDR1 SEHNR, CDR2 FQNEAQ (reference sequence). CDR3 region: CASSLRLVPDTQYF. CDR3 bases: TGTGCCAGCAGCCTACGACTAGTTCCAGATACGCAGTATTTT.

The CDR3 nucleotides read TGTGCCAGCAGTGACAATATCGGCAGGGACACTGAAGCTTTCTTT. Encoded protein: CASSDNIGRDTEAFF. The chain links TRBV6-1 to TRBJ1-1; TRBD1 is a possible D gene (5 bases). The CDR3 has 15 amino acids. Germline V CDR1 and CDR2: MNHNS, SASEGT. The V gene lost 3 bases and the J gene lost 3 bases, with 14 bases spanning the gap.

The rearrangement uses TRBV9 and TRBJ2-7, with a weak D call TRBD1 (5 bases). CDR3 size: 14 residues. The germline V gene encodes CDR1 SGDLS and CDR2 YYNGEE. Trimming took off 4 bases at V and 6 bases at J, with 17 bases between the two ends. For the CDR3, the DNA is TGTGCCAGCAGCCTCGACCGAGAAAGGGGCGAGCAGTACTTC. This encodes CASSLDRERGEQYF.

V is TRBV6-5 and J is TRBJ2-7; possibly TRBD1 for D (6 bases). From germline, CDR1 is MNHEY and CDR2 SVGAGI. The germline V and J ends were trimmed by 6 bases and 4 bases, with 13 bases remaining between them. This CDR3 comprises 13 residues. The CDR3 loop reads CASRRDNRYEQYF. CDR3 bases: TGTGCCAGCAGAAGGGACAACAGGTACGAGCAGTACTTC.

This clone has only a few counts. This chain links TRBV7-2 with TRBJ2-7; 7 bases align to TRBD2. Germline V CDR1 and CDR2: SGHTA, FQGNSA. The V gene end was trimmed by 1 base and the J gene end by 7 bases; junction bases not matched to a gene: 7. The CDR3 runs 14 residues. The CDR3 spells CASSLDGGTGEQYF. CDR3 nucleotides: TGTGCCAGCAGCTTAGACGGGGGGACGGGTGAGCAGTACTTC.

This chain joins TRBV27 and TRBJ2-3; D gene ambiguous. The CDR3 loop spans 15 amino acids. Germline loops: CDR1 MNHEY, CDR2 SMNVEV (reference sequence). V lost 7 bases, J lost 4 bases, and 18 bases lay in between. This CDR3 reads CASIPHVSMADTQYF. CDR3 coding DNA: TGTGCCAGCATCCCACATGTGTCTATGGCAGATACGCAGTATTTT.

V usage is TRBV2 and J usage is TRBJ2-3; perhaps TRBD2 as D (6 bases). The ends were cut back, 6 bases at V and 0 bases at J, with 13 bases in the middle. This CDR3 comprises 15 residues. Germline assignment: CDR1 SNHLY and CDR2 FYNNEI. The CDR3, as DNA: TGTGCCAGCAGCGGGTGGGGGACTAGCACAGATACGCAGTATTTT. As protein: CASSGWGTSTDTQYF.

The rearrangement uses TRBV10-3 and TRBJ2-1; 7 nucleotides match TRBD2. Germline-derived CDR1 and CDR2 are ENHRY and SYGVKD. This CDR3 is 13 amino acids long. V shed 0 bases and J 10 bases; nucleotides not matched to a gene: 3. CDR3 in DNA: TGTGCCATCAGTGAGTCGGCAGCGGGGGAGCAGTTCTTC. Protein product: CAISESAAGEQFF.

This chain uses TRBV18 with TRBJ2-7; D is possibly TRBD1 (6 bases). There are 13 residues in the CDR3. V lost 0 bases, J lost 4 bases, and 7 bases lay in between. Germline loops: CDR1 KGHSH, CDR2 LQKENI. CDR3 protein: CASSPPTGYEQYF. For the CDR3, the DNA is TGTGCCAGCTCACCACCGACAGGATACGAGCAGTACTTC. The whole variable domain, remainder taken from reference TRBV18 and TRBJ2-7, is NAGVMQNPRHLVRRRGQEARLRCSPMKGHSHVYWYRQLPEEGLKFMVYLQKENIIDESGMPKERFSAEFPKEGPSILRIQQVVRGDSAAYFCASSPPTGYEQYFGPGTRLTVT.

This clone was counted between two and nine times. The chain is built from TRBV11-1 and TRBJ1-4; D is possibly TRBD1 (5 bases). The ends were cut back, 3 bases at V and 7 bases at J, with 9 bases in the middle. This CDR3 has 13 residues. Germline lookup yields CDR1 SGHAT and CDR2 FQDESV (reference sequence). Here the CDR3 DNA reads TGTGCCAGCAGCTTCAGGGACGGTGAAAAACTGTTTTTT. Residues: CASSFRDGEKLFF.

The chain employs TRBV28 and TRBJ2-3, with a weak D call TRBD2 (7 bases). With 2 bases removed from V and 14 bases from J, the gap between germline ends came to 17 bases. The CDR3 totals 13 residues. Per germline, CDR1 MDHEN and CDR2 SYDVKM. The CDR3 coding sequence is TGTGCCAGCAGTTTACGACGTCTAGGGGGGGGGTATTTT. Its translation: CASSLRRLGGGYF.

There are a few counts of this clone. A read error may account for a junction end that differs from germline. The rearrangement uses TRBV11-3 and TRBJ2-7; D gene uncertain. Germline V lookup: CDR1 SGHNT, CDR2 YENEEA. The CDR3 is 10 residues long. CDR3 coding DNA: TGTGCCAGCAGCCCGGATCACACAGACTTC. This codes for CASSPDHTDF.

The rearrangement joins TRBV19 to TRBJ1-2; 9 bases are shared with TRBD1. CDR1 LNHDA and CDR2 SQIVND come from the germline V gene (reference sequence). J was trimmed by 3 bases and V by 5 bases; bases with no gene match: 7. The CDR3 is 15 amino acids. The CDR3 nucleotides read TGTGCCAGTAGTTCCCCGGGACAGGGAGACTATGGCTACACCTTC. It translates to CASSSPGQGDYGYTF.

The chain has TRBV18 and TRBJ1-6; D may be TRBD1 (5 bases). The CDR3 is 12 amino acids. With 6 bases removed from V and 14 bases from J, the gap between germline ends came to 14 bases. CDR1 and CDR2 from the germline V gene are KGHSH and LQKENI. This CDR3 reads CASSQLGASLHF. CDR3 nucleotides: TGTGCCAGCTCCCAACTAGGGGCTTCCCTCCACTTT.